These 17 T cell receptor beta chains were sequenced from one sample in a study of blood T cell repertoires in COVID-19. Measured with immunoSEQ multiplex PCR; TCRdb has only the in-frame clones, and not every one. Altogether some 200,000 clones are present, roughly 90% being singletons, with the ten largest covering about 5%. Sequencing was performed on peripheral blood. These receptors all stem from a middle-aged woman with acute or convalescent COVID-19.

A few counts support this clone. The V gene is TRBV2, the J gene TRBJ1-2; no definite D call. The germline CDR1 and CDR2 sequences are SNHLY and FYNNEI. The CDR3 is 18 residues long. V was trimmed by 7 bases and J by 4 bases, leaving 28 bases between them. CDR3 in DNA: TGTGCCAGCACCTTTCAGGAAAAGGCTAGGGAGGGTAGCTATGGCTACACCTTC. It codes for CASTFQEKAREGSYGYTF.

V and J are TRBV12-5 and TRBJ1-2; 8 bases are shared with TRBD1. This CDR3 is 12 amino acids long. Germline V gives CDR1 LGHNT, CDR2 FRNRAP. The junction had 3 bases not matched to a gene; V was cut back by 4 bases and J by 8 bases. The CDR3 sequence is CASGSGGAGYTF. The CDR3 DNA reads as TGTGCTAGTGGTTCAGGGGGCGCCGGCTACACCTTC.

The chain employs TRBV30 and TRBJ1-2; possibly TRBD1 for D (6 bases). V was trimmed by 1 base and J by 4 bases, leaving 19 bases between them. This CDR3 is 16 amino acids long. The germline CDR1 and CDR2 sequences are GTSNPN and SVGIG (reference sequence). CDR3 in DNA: TGTGCCTGGAGTGGTGTCCAGGGGAATTATGCCTATGGCTACACCTTC. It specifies CAWSGVQGNYAYGYTF.

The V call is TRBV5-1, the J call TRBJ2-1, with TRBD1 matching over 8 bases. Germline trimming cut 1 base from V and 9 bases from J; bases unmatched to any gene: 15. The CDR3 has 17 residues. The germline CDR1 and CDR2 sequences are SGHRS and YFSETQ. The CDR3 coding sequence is TGCGCCAGCAGCTTGATCTCCCCCGGGCAGGGGGCCGGTGAGCAGTTCTTC. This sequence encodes CASSLISPGQGAGEQFF.

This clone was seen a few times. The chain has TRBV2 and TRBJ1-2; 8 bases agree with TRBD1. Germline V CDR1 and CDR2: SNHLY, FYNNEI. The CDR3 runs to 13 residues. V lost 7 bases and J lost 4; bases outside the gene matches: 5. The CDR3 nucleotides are TGTGCCAGCACAGGGGGCAGCCCCTATGGCTACACCTTC. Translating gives CASTGGSPYGYTF.

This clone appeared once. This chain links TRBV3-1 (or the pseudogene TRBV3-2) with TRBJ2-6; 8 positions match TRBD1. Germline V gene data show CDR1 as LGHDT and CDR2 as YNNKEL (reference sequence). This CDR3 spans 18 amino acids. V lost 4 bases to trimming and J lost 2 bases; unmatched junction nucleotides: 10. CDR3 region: CASSPQSGQGPGANVLTF. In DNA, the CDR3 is TGTGCCAGCAGCCCTCAATCCGGACAGGGCCCTGGGGCCAACGTCCTGACTTTC.

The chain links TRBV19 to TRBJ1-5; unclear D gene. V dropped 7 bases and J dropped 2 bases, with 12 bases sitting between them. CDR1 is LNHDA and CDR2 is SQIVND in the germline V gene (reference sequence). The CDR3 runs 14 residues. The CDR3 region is CASTPLQGNQPQHF. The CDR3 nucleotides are TGTGCCAGTACCCCTCTCCAGGGCAATCAGCCCCAGCATTTT.

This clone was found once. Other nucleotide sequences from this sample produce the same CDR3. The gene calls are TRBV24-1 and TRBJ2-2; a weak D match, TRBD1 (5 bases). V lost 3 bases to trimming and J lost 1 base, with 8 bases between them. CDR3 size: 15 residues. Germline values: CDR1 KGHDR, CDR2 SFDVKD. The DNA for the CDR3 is TGTGCCACCAGTGATCCAACAGGGAACACCGGGGAGCTGTTTTTT. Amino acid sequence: CATSDPTGNTGELFF.

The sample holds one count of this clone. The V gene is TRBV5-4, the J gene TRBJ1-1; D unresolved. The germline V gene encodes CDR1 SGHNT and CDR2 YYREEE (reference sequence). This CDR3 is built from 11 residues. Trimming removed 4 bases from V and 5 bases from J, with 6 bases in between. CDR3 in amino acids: CASSPGTEAFF. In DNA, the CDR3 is TGTGCCAGCAGCCCGGGGACTGAAGCTTTCTTT. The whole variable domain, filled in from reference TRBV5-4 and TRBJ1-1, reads ETGVTQSPTHLIKTRGQQVTLRCSSQSGHNTVSWYQQALGQGPQFIFQYYREEENGRGNFPPRFSGLQFPNYSSELNVNALELDDSALYLCASSPGTEAFFGQGTRLTVV.

The DNA for the CDR3 is TGTGCCAGCAGCTTGACAGTTAGCTCCTACAATGAGCAGTTCTTC. The encoded protein is CASSLTVSSYNEQFF. This sequence joins TRBV5-4 and TRBJ2-1; D ambiguous. Germline lookup yields CDR1 SGHNT and CDR2 YYREEE (reference sequence). V was trimmed by 1 base and J by 0 bases, leaving 8 bases between them. This CDR3 has 15 amino acids.

For the CDR3, the DNA is TGTGCCAGCAGCCAAGGGGGGCCGAACACTGAAGCTTTCTTT. It is translated as CASSQGGPNTEAFF. The chain carries TRBV3-1 (or the pseudogene TRBV3-2) and TRBJ1-1, with D possibly TRBD1 on 6 matching bases. The CDR3 extends over 14 amino acids. Trimming took off 1 base at V and 1 base at J, with 7 bases between the two ends. Per the germline V gene, CDR1 is LGHDT and CDR2 is YNNKEL (reference sequence).

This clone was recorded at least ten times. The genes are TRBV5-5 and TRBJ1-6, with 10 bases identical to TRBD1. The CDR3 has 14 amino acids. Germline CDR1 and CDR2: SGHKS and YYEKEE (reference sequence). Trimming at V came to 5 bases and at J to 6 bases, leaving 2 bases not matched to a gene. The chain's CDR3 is CASSGDRGNSPLHF. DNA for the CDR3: TGTGCCAGCAGTGGGGACAGGGGTAATTCACCCCTCCACTTT.

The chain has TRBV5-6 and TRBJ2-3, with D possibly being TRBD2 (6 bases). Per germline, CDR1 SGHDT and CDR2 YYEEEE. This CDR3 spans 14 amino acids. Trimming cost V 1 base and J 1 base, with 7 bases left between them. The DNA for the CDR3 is TGTGCCAGCAGCTTGCCGGGGGGCACAGATACGCAGTATTTT. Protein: CASSLPGGTDTQYF.

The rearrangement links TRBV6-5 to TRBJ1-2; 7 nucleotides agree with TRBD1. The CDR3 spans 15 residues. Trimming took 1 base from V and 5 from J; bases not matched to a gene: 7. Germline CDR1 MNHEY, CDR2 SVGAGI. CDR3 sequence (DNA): TGTGCCAGCAGTTACTTCGGGACAGAGACTTATGGCTACACCTTC. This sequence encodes CASSYFGTETYGYTF.

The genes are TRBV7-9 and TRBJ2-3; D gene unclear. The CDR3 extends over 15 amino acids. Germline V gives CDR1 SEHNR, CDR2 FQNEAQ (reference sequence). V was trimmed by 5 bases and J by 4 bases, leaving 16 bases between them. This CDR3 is CASSAGQAPADTQYF. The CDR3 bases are TGTGCCAGCAGCGCTGGCCAGGCCCCAGCAGATACGCAGTATTTT.

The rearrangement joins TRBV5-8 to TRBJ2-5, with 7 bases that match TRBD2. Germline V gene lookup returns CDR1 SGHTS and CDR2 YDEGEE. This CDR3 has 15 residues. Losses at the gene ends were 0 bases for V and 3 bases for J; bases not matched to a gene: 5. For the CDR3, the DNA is TGTGCCAGCAGCTTGGGCCCGGCGGGGGAAGAGACCCAGTACTTC. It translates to CASSLGPAGEETQYF.

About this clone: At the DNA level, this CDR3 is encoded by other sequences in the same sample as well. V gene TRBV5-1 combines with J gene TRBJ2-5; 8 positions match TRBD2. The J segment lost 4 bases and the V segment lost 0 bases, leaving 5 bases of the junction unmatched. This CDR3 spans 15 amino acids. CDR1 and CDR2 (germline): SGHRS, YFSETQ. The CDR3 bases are TGCGCCAGCAGCTTGGTTGCGGGGGGTTTAGAGACCCAGTACTTC. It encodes CASSLVAGGLETQYF.